This entry lists 9 T cell receptor beta chains sequenced from one sample in a study of brain T cells in children with intractable seizures. Generated by immunoSEQ multiplex PCR, the TCRdb table keeps only in-frame clones and is missing some. Of roughly 110,000 clones listed, 94% are singletons. The sequencing here drew on peripheral blood, taken at surgery. The receptors were gathered from a boy under two years old with hemimegalencephaly and intractable seizures.

In its sample, this clone was seen once. The rearrangement uses TRBV7-9 and TRBJ1-1; no firm D call. Per germline, CDR1 SEHNR and CDR2 FQNEAQ (reference sequence). The V gene lost 0 bases and the J gene lost 0 bases, with 11 bases spanning the gap. The CDR3 consists of 16 residues. The CDR3, as DNA: TGTGCCAGCAGCTTAGCGGCCTTGTCCCTGAACACTGAAGCTTTCTTT. Amino acids: CASSLAALSLNTEAFF. Variable domain in full (rest from reference TRBV7-9 and TRBJ1-1): DTGVSQNPRHKITKRGQNVTFRCDPISEHNRLYWYRQTLGQGPEFLTYFQNEAQLEKSRLLSDRFSAERPKGSFSTLEIQRTEQGDSAMYLCASSLAALSLNTEAFFGQGTRLTVV.

The V gene is TRBV10-2, the J gene TRBJ2-7; the D gene is possibly TRBD2 (6 bases). The V and J ends lost 7 bases and 3 bases respectively, with 13 bases between them. This CDR3 region has 13 residues. Germline lookup yields CDR1 WSHSY and CDR2 SAAADI. CDR3 DNA sequence: TGCGCCAGCAATCCGGGACTTTACTACGAGCAGTACTTC. It encodes CASNPGLYYEQYF.

This clone was seen just once. V is TRBV10-3 and J is TRBJ2-4, with D perhaps given as TRBD1 or TRBD2 (6 bases each). Germline V gives CDR1 ENHRY, CDR2 SYGVKD. The CDR3 totals 15 residues. Trimming removed 0 bases from V and 8 bases from J, with 14 bases in between. The CDR3 sequence is CAISESGGRGHIQYF. CDR3 DNA: TGTGCCATCAGTGAGTCGGGGGGCAGGGGACACATTCAGTACTTC.

This clone was picked up one time. The V call is TRBV4-1, the J call TRBJ2-5; D might be TRBD2 (5 bases). Germline assignment: CDR1 MGHRA and CDR2 YSYEKL. CDR3 size: 14 residues. Trimming pared 1 base from V and 4 bases from J, leaving 10 bases between. The DNA of the CDR3 is TGCGCCAGCAGCCAAGTCTGGCTAGCAGAGACCCAGTACTTC. Its translation: CASSQVWLAETQYF.

This chain connects TRBV27 to TRBJ2-7; 10 positions agree with TRBD1. The germline V gene has CDR1 MNHEY and CDR2 SMNVEV (reference sequence). V lost 10 bases to trimming and J lost 3 bases; unmatched junction nucleotides: 6. This CDR3 has 13 amino acids. CDR3 nucleotide sequence: TGTGCCACCTCCCGGGACAGGGGCTACGAGCAGTACTTC. Protein sequence: CATSRDRGYEQYF.

This chain links TRBV29-1 with TRBJ2-5, with a weak D call TRBD2 (7 bases). CDR3 length: 13 residues. V was shortened by 6 bases and J by 4 bases, with 15 bases between the two germline ends. Germline CDR1 is SQVTM and CDR2 is ANQGSEA. The CDR3 sequence: CSVYRRGGETQYF. The CDR3 DNA reads TGCAGCGTGTACAGGAGGGGGGGAGAGACCCAGTACTTC. The whole variable domain, filled in from reference TRBV29-1 and TRBJ2-5, reads SAVISQKPSRDICQRGTSLTIQCQVDSQVTMMFWYRQQPGQSLTLIATANQGSEATYESGFVIDKFPISRPNLTFSTLTVSNMSPEDSSIYLCSVYRRGGETQYFGPGTRLLVL.

The J gene is TRBJ2-1, the V gene TRBV6-5; TRBD2 is a possible D gene (6 bases). V was shortened by 7 bases and J by 4 bases, with 17 bases between the two germline ends. The CDR3 runs to 15 residues. From germline, CDR1 is MNHEY and CDR2 SVGAGI. Here the CDR3 reads CASNWVSGGYNEQFF. Written as DNA, the CDR3 is TGTGCCAGCAACTGGGTGAGCGGAGGGTACAATGAGCAGTTCTTC.

This clone was found once. J is TRBJ1-5 and V is TRBV12-3 or TRBV12-4, with 7 nucleotides matching TRBD1. The CDR3 has 13 residues. The trim removed 6 bases at V and 7 bases at J, leaving 6 bases unmatched. CDR3 amino acids: CASSRQGGQPQHF. CDR3 nucleotides: TGTGCCAGCAGCCGACAGGGAGGCCAGCCCCAGCATTTT.

A single count supports this clone. The chain has TRBV6-5 and TRBJ2-7; the match to TRBD2 covers 13 bases. The ends lost 2 bases at V and 6 bases at J; junction bases unmatched: 1. The CDR3 totals 14 residues. Germline V gene lookup returns CDR1 MNHEY and CDR2 SVGAGI. CDR3 bases: TGTGCCAGCAGTTACCGGACTAGCGGGAGCGAGCAGTACTTC. This sequence encodes CASSYRTSGSEQYF.